The 8 T cell receptor beta chains below were found in one sample sequenced in a study of blood T cell repertoires in COVID-19. Produced via immunoSEQ multiplex PCR; TCRdb's table is partial and in-frame only. The sample yields hundreds of thousands of clones, about 94% seen once. Source material: peripheral blood. Every receptor here comes from a man aged 55 to 70 with COVID-19, enrolled during active disease.

The J gene is TRBJ1-5, the V gene TRBV30; 9 bases agree with TRBD1. Germline values: CDR1 GTSNPN, CDR2 SVGIG (reference sequence). CDR3 length: 14 amino acids. Trimming at V came to 1 base and at J to 4 bases, leaving 2 bases not matched to a gene. In DNA, the CDR3 is TGTGCCTGGAGTGAGGGGACAGGGAATCAGCCCCAGCATTTT. Translated: CAWSEGTGNQPQHF.

The rearrangement links TRBV28 to TRBJ2-2; the D gene is possibly TRBD1 (6 bases). The V gene lost 6 bases and the J gene lost 1 base, with 12 bases spanning the gap. The germline CDR1 and CDR2 sequences are MDHEN and SYDVKM. CDR3 length: 15 amino acids. Written as DNA, the CDR3 is TGTGCCAGCAGGCCAAGGGGGAGGAACACCGGGGAGCTGTTTTTT. Translating it yields CASRPRGRNTGELFF.

This sequence joins TRBV5-1 and TRBJ1-2; D not certain. Trimming removed 0 bases at V and 1 base at J, with 4 bases between. CDR1 is SGHRS and CDR2 is YFSETQ in the germline V gene. This CDR3 spans 13 amino acids. CDR3 region: CASSLEHNYGYTF. DNA of the CDR3: TGCGCCAGCAGCTTGGAACATAACTATGGCTACACCTTC. Together with reference TRBV5-1 and TRBJ1-2, the CDR3 gives the full variable domain: KAGVTQTPRYLIKTRGQQVTLSCSPISGHRSVSWYQQTPGQGLQFLFEYFSETQRNKGNFPGRFSGRQFSNSRSEMNVSTLELGDSALYLCASSLEHNYGYTFGSGTRLTVV.

The CDR3 coding sequence is TGTGCCAGCAGTTACGTGGAGGTTTACTATGGCTACACCTTC. Encoded protein: CASSYVEVYYGYTF. The V gene is TRBV6-2 or TRBV6-3, the J gene TRBJ1-2; D gene uncertain. The CDR3 runs 14 residues. The V end lost 2 bases, the J end lost 3 bases, and 10 bases lay between the germline ends. Looked up from germline, CDR1 is MNHEY and CDR2 is SVGEGT.

Regarding this clone: This sample also contains other DNA sequences that code for the same CDR3. The V call is TRBV5-4, the J call TRBJ1-2; 9 bases match TRBD1. Unmatched junction bases numbered 2, after V lost 4 bases and J lost 4 bases. Germline assignment: CDR1 SGHNT and CDR2 YYREEE (reference sequence). The length of the CDR3 is 13 residues. This CDR3 is CASSRQGGYGYTF. CDR3 sequence (DNA): TGTGCCAGCAGCCGACAGGGGGGCTATGGCTACACCTTC.

This sequence joins TRBV28 and TRBJ2-1, with TRBD1 matching 7 bases. Trimming at V came to 10 bases and at J to 4 bases, leaving 10 bases not matched to a gene. This CDR3 is 14 amino acids long. Germline V gene lookup returns CDR1 MDHEN and CDR2 SYDVKM. The CDR3 loop is CATFGQAAYNEQFF. CDR3 DNA sequence: TGTGCCACCTTTGGACAGGCCGCGTACAATGAGCAGTTCTTC.

The chain recombines TRBV11-2 with TRBJ2-6, with 7 bases aligning to TRBD1. The CDR3 runs to 18 residues. Germline V gene lookup returns CDR1 SGHAT and CDR2 FQNNGV. V gave up 5 bases and J gave up 0 bases; unmatched junction bases: 10. CDR3 in amino acids: CASSITGVGGSGANVLTF. The CDR3 region has the DNA TGTGCCAGCAGCATTACAGGGGTAGGGGGCTCTGGGGCCAACGTCCTGACTTTC.

V gene TRBV5-1 combines with J gene TRBJ2-3; 11 bases are shared with TRBD1. Germline assignment: CDR1 SGHRS and CDR2 YFSETQ. J was trimmed by 5 bases and V by 4 bases; bases with no gene match: 9. The CDR3 is made up of 16 amino acids. The CDR3 nucleotides read TGCGCCAGCAGCCGGGGACTGGGACAGGGGGGAGATACGCAGTATTTT. This gives the protein CASSRGLGQGGDTQYF.